This T cell receptor beta chain appears in the sequencing data of a study of neoadjuvant nivolumab and ipilimumab in lung cancer. Looking at the study overall: Patients got nivolumab 3 mg/kg on days 1, 15 and 29; combination added ipilimumab 1 mg/kg day 1.

With regard to this clone: What it binds is unknown.

Profiling relied on immunoSEQ multiplex PCR, and the TCRdb table lists in-frame clones only, not all of them. The sample has some 29,000 clones; 65% to 85% are singletons. Study-wide results and caveats: Resected tumors had greater TCR richness and clonality than uninvolved lung. Resected-tumor TCR richness correlated positively with pretherapy blood richness. From pretherapy to surgery, tumor richness and clonality rose with dual therapy.

V gave up 0 bases and J gave up 4 bases; unmatched junction bases: 4. Germline V gene sequence: CDR1 LNHNV, CDR2 YYDKDF (reference sequence). This CDR3 has 15 residues. The TCR sequence derives from an adult with non-small cell lung cancer. The gene calls are TRBV15 and TRBJ2-5, with TRBD2 identical over 8 bases. Sequenced material: tumor tissue, taken after neoadjuvant nivolumab, alone or with ipilimumab, at or shortly before surgery. CDR3 in amino acids: CATSRDQLAGETQYF. In DNA form, the CDR3 reads TGTGCCACCAGCAGAGATCAGCTAGCGGGAGAGACCCAGTACTTC.